Included here is one T cell receptor beta chain sequence, with context. Its antigen is currently unknown. The entry originates in a study of T cell responses to AZD1222 COVID-19 vaccine. Broader study findings: Only a handful of AZD1222 recipients were seropositive at baseline.

The repertoire was sequenced with immunoSEQ multiplex PCR; TCRdb's copy has only in-frame clones and lacks some. The sample lists fewer than 90,000 clones, around 84% seen once, with 5.6% in the top ten. The germline V gene has CDR1 MGHRA and CDR2 YSYEKL. V was clipped by 1 base and J by 3 bases, with 12 bases between them. This CDR3 has 15 amino acids. The source material was peripheral blood, sampled 28 days after the second AZD1222 dose. The V and J genes are TRBV4-1 and TRBJ2-5, with D perhaps given as TRBD1 or TRBD2 (5 bases each). This TCR was sampled from an adult who received the AZD1222 COVID-19 vaccine. As DNA, the CDR3 is TGCGCCAGCAGCCAAGGTGGGACCCTAAAAGAGACCCAGTACTTC. This codes for CASSQGGTLKETQYF.